Listed below are T cell receptor beta chains from one sample, sequenced in a study of T cell responses to AZD1222 COVID-19 vaccine. Produced via immunoSEQ multiplex PCR; TCRdb's table is partial and in-frame only. This table holds roughly 160,000 clones, roughly nine tenths found once. This specimen was peripheral blood, taken on day 0 of MenACWY control vaccination. The receptor set was obtained from an adult in good health. Both conserved end residues are part of each CDR3.

j_call: TRBJ1-6; v_call: TRBV2; cdr3_aa: CASNGDNSPLHF
j_call: TRBJ2-7; v_call: TRBV11-3; cdr3_aa: CASSSPSGGSYEQYF
j_call: TRBJ1-1; v_call: TRBV15; cdr3_aa: CATSSETGGITEAFF
j_call: TRBJ1-1; v_call: TRBV4-1; cdr3_aa: CASSQGRLGENTEAFF
j_call: TRBJ2-1; v_call: TRBV5-1; cdr3_aa: CASSSGQYNEQFF
j_call: TRBJ2-5; v_call: TRBV3-1/TRBV3-2; cdr3_aa: CASSQEIQGGRETQYF
j_call: TRBJ2-7; v_call: TRBV12-3/TRBV12-4; cdr3_aa: CASSLDTYEQYF
j_call: TRBJ1-6; v_call: TRBV13; cdr3_aa: CASSLRQGGSYNSPLHF
j_call: TRBJ2-1; v_call: TRBV30; cdr3_aa: CACSSGYNEQFF
j_call: TRBJ2-7; v_call: TRBV2; cdr3_aa: CASSAEREAGEQYF
j_call: TRBJ1-2; v_call: TRBV28; cdr3_aa: CASGEGPNYGYTF
j_call: TRBJ2-1; v_call: TRBV7-3; cdr3_aa: CASSLMGQGGNEQFF
j_call: TRBJ1-4; v_call: TRBV28; cdr3_aa: CASRSPMGASNEKLFF
j_call: TRBJ1-1; v_call: TRBV9; cdr3_aa: CASSVDWTGGNTEAFF
j_call: TRBJ1-2; v_call: TRBV20-1; cdr3_aa: CSATPGGGYTF